Listed below are T cell receptor beta chains from one sample, sequenced in a study of PD-1 and CTLA-4 blockade in melanoma. Generated by immunoSEQ multiplex PCR, the TCRdb table keeps only in-frame clones and is missing some. Of 15,000 to 20,000 clones listed, 65% to 75% are singletons. The sample was CD8+ T cells from peripheral blood, taken before anti-PD-1 treatment. The source is a human donor with melanoma. CDR3s include the opening cysteine and the closing phenylalanine or tryptophan. Fields, in order: clone size, D gene, J gene, V gene, CDR3 protein, CDR3 DNA. A D gene is named only where the DNA matches it firmly. Expanded clones get a size class; other rows say once, few or many, or leave the size out.

-,-,TRBJ2-1,TRBV10-3,CAIRNASAGWNEQFF,TGTGCCATCAGGAACGCCTCGGCAGGTTGGAATGAGCAGTTCTTC
-,-,TRBJ2-1,TRBV30,CAWSASFYGEQFF,TGTGCCTGGAGTGCCTCTTTTTACGGTGAGCAGTTCTTC
once,TRBD1,TRBJ2-1,TRBV29-1,CSAGTVSYNEQFF,TGCAGCGCCGGGACAGTCTCCTACAATGAGCAGTTCTTC
few,-,TRBJ2-3,TRBV3-1/TRBV3-2,CASSQLDRVDTQYF,TGTGCCAGCAGCCAATTGGATAGGGTGGATACGCAGTATTTT
-,-,TRBJ2-1,TRBV7-9,CASSLATQSSYNEQFF,TGTGCCAGCAGCTTAGCGACCCAGAGCTCCTACAATGAGCAGTTCTTC
-,-,TRBJ2-1,TRBV11-2,CASRPLRGSYNEQFF,TGTGCCAGCAGACCCTTACGAGGCTCCTACAATGAGCAGTTCTTC
medium-sized,-,TRBJ1-3,TRBV18,CASSQGPGSSGNTIYF,TGTGCCAGCTCCCAGGGACCAGGATCCTCTGGAAACACCATATATTTT
few,-,TRBJ1-6,TRBV15,CATSREYEVSPLHF,TGTGCCACCAGCAGAGAATATGAGGTTTCACCCCTCCACTTT
-,-,TRBJ1-1,TRBV28,CASSFSQGAGSSAFF,TGTGCCAGCAGTTTTTCCCAGGGAGCAGGGTCGTCTGCTTTCTTT
once,-,TRBJ1-3,TRBV7-8,CASRPRAGNTIYF,TGTGCCAGCAGGCCGAGAGCTGGAAACACCATATATTTT
-,TRBD1,TRBJ2-5,TRBV7-7,CASSLSLDRGLGETQYF,TGTGCCAGCAGCTTATCCCTGGACAGGGGGCTGGGGGAGACCCAGTACTTC
-,-,TRBJ2-5,TRBV19,CASSGSGQETQYF,TGTGCCAGTAGTGGGAGCGGGCAAGAGACCCAGTACTTC
medium-sized,-,TRBJ1-2,TRBV5-1,CASSFNYWTESLWGYTF,TGCGCCAGCAGCTTTAATTATTGGACAGAATCCCTCTGGGGCTACACCTTC
-,TRBD1,TRBJ2-2,TRBV27,CASSLSSSGTGGTGELFF,TGTGCCAGCAGTTTATCCAGCTCCGGGACAGGGGGTACCGGGGAGCTGTTTTTT
-,TRBD1,TRBJ2-7,TRBV2,CASSHLRDRGSYEQYF,TGTGCCAGCAGTCACCTCCGGGACAGGGGGAGCTACGAGCAGTACTTC
-,-,TRBJ2-1,TRBV19,CASSIDLEINEQFF,TGTGCCAGTAGTATAGATTTGGAGATCAATGAGCAGTTCTTC
-,TRBD1,TRBJ1-1,TRBV4-1,CASSPRTGNTEAFF,TGCGCCAGCAGCCCCCGGACAGGAAACACTGAAGCTTTCTTT
-,-,TRBJ2-6,TRBV19,CASSIQAWSGANVLTF,TGTGCCAGTAGTATACAAGCCTGGTCTGGGGCCAACGTCCTGACTTTC
few,-,TRBJ1-5,TRBV2,CASRLQGRSNQPQHF,TGTGCCAGCAGATTGCAGGGGAGAAGCAATCAGCCCCAGCATTTT
-,-,TRBJ1-5,TRBV7-8,CASSLVQGGQPQHF,TGTGCCAGCAGCTTAGTTCAGGGCGGGCAGCCCCAGCATTTT
-,-,TRBJ2-7,TRBV5-1,CASSTIGGPYREQYF,TGCGCCAGCAGCACGATTGGGGGCCCCTACCGCGAGCAGTACTTC
-,-,TRBJ2-2,TRBV24-1,CATSQGWMGSGELFF,TGTGCCACCAGTCAGGGGTGGATGGGTTCCGGGGAGCTGTTTTTT
-,TRBD1,TRBJ1-5,TRBV6-1,CASSEPTGDSNQPQHF,TGTGCCAGCAGTGAACCTACAGGGGATAGCAATCAGCCCCAGCATTTT
-,-,TRBJ1-3,TRBV6-5,CASSYGGATGNTIYF,TGTGCCAGCAGTTACGGGGGGGCCACTGGAAACACCATATATTTT
-,-,TRBJ2-7,TRBV11-3,CASSLGFGGTYEQYF,TGTGCCAGCAGCTTAGGATTTGGGGGGACCTACGAGCAGTACTTC
few,TRBD1,TRBJ1-5,TRBV6-5,CASRRTGRNQPQHF,TGTGCCAGCAGGAGGACAGGGAGAAATCAGCCCCAGCATTTT
-,-,TRBJ2-7,TRBV5-5,CASSSGHLPPVEQYF,TGTGCCAGCAGCAGTGGACACCTCCCACCGGTCGAGCAGTACTTC
-,-,TRBJ2-3,TRBV19,CASSIVLRGMRTDTQYF,TGTGCCAGTAGTATAGTTTTAAGGGGGATGCGGACAGATACGCAGTATTTT
-,-,TRBJ1-5,TRBV6-5,CASSYRLGNQPQHF,TGTGCCAGCAGTTACAGGCTCGGAAATCAGCCCCAGCATTTT
-,TRBD2,TRBJ2-7,TRBV6-2/TRBV6-3,CASSSSGTAYEQYF,TGTGCCAGCAGTTCTAGCGGGACCGCCTACGAGCAGTACTTC
-,-,TRBJ2-7,TRBV13,CASSSSGTLYEQYF,TGTGCCAGCAGCTCCTCCGGGACCCTCTACGAGCAGTACTTC
-,-,TRBJ2-1,TRBV19,CASSSRDSSYNEQFF,TGTGCCAGTAGTAGCCGGGACTCCTCCTACAATGAGCAGTTCTTC
few,TRBD1,TRBJ2-3,TRBV24-1,CATSDHRGSTDTQYF,TGTGCCACCAGTGATCACAGGGGCTCCACAGATACGCAGTATTTT
-,TRBD1,TRBJ2-3,TRBV13,CASSSPGTGTDTQYF,TGTGCCAGCAGCTCACCCGGGACAGGGACAGATACGCAGTATTTT
-,-,TRBJ2-7,TRBV3-1/TRBV3-2,CASSPVGEGSSYEQYF,TGTGCCAGCAGCCCTGTGGGTGAGGGGAGCTCCTACGAGCAGTACTTC
-,-,TRBJ2-3,TRBV19,CASSSRTNLFADTQYF,TGTGCCAGTAGTAGCAGGACTAACCTTTTCGCAGATACGCAGTATTTT
-,-,TRBJ2-1,TRBV11-3,CASSSTIADYNEQFF,TGTGCCAGCAGCTCAACGATAGCGGACTACAATGAGCAGTTCTTC
-,-,TRBJ2-3,TRBV6-5,CASSETDVITDTQYF,TGTGCCAGCAGCGAGACAGATGTTATCACAGATACGCAGTATTTT
-,TRBD1,TRBJ1-4,TRBV7-9,CASSDGTRGRLARLFF,TGTGCCAGCAGCGATGGCACCAGGGGGAGGCTTGCGCGGCTGTTTTTT
-,-,TRBJ2-4,TRBV6-6,CASSYGDGAKNIQYF,TGTGCCAGCAGTTACGGCGACGGGGCCAAAAACATTCAGTACTTC
medium-sized,TRBD1,TRBJ2-5,TRBV2,CASGGQGARETQYF,TGTGCCAGCGGGGGACAGGGGGCACGGGAGACCCAGTACTTC
-,-,TRBJ1-1,TRBV5-4,CASSNGQRNTEAFF,TGTGCCAGCAGCAACGGACAGAGAAACACTGAAGCTTTCTTT
-,-,TRBJ2-2,TRBV7-9,CASSNGVGVSTGELFF,TGTGCCAGCAGCAACGGGGTGGGAGTGAGCACCGGGGAGCTGTTTTTT
-,-,TRBJ1-1,TRBV12-3/TRBV12-4,CASSLGGETEAFF,TGTGCCAGCAGTTTGGGTGGGGAAACTGAAGCTTTCTTT
-,-,TRBJ2-7,TRBV29-1,CSVESGWNEQYF,TGCAGCGTTGAGAGCGGATGGAACGAGCAGTACTTC
-,-,TRBJ1-2,TRBV29-1,CSVEGRTKDGYTF,TGCAGCGTTGAAGGGCGGACAAAGGATGGCTACACCTTC
-,-,TRBJ2-7,TRBV7-9,CASSLGDSPSSYEQYF,TGTGCCAGCAGCTTAGGAGACAGCCCGAGCTCCTACGAGCAGTACTTC
few,-,TRBJ1-1,TRBV6-5,CASYRGGYTEAFF,TGTGCCAGCTACCGAGGAGGGTACACTGAAGCTTTCTTT
-,-,TRBJ2-5,TRBV7-9,CASSSTLGESETQYF,TGTGCCAGCAGCTCTACCTTGGGAGAATCAGAGACCCAGTACTTC
-,-,TRBJ1-2,TRBV15,CATSSRGGYGYTF,TGTGCCACCAGCAGTAGGGGAGGCTATGGCTACACCTTC
medium-sized,TRBD1,TRBJ1-3,TRBV7-9,CASSAADTGVRNTIYF,TGTGCCAGCAGCGCCGCGGACACAGGGGTCAGAAACACCATATATTTT
-,TRBD2,TRBJ2-1,TRBV27,CASRLPAGDNEQFF,TGTGCCAGTCGACTACCAGCGGGAGACAATGAGCAGTTCTTC
-,-,TRBJ2-7,TRBV11-2,CASSLWTDSYEQYF,TGTGCCAGCAGCTTGTGGACAGACTCCTACGAGCAGTACTTC